The clone carrying this T cell receptor (beta chain) was counted ten times or more. The germline V gene has CDR1 DFQATT and CDR2 SNEGSKA (reference sequence). There are 15 residues in the CDR3. This record comes from a study of T-cell reconstitution after alpha-beta-depleted transplantation in children. As it was prepared, the TCRbeta library received unique molecular identifiers. TCRdb re-called the PCR reads with MiXCR, one entry per CDR3 protein. The sample holds some 640,000 distinct CDR3 sequences, over 15% seen once. The TCR sequence derives from a human donor who donated a stem cell graft to a child with acute myeloid leukemia. The V gene is TRBV20-1, the J gene TRBJ1-4, with 9 bases that match TRBD1. This material consisted of PBMCs from the stem cell graft donor, taken from the stem cell graft. The CDR3 loop is CSTSDRGSQVEKLFF. In DNA, the CDR3 is TGCAGCACTTCGGACAGGGGTAGTCAGGTCGAAAAACTGTTTTTT.